These 14 T cell receptor beta chains came from one sample sequenced in a study of cytomegalovirus exposure and HLA in healthy donors. With 60 Vbeta and 13 Jbeta primers, the PCR was carried out. The repertoire was sequenced with immunoSEQ multiplex PCR; TCRdb's copy has only in-frame clones and lacks some. The profile shows around 140,000 clones, approximately 73% of them singletons. The material sequenced was PBMCs. These receptors originate from a woman younger than 30 in good health and CMV-seronegative.

The V gene is TRBV7-2, the J gene TRBJ2-2; possibly TRBD1 for D (5 bases). This CDR3 region has 14 residues. The ends were cut back, 4 bases at V and 4 bases at J, with 10 bases in the middle. Per the germline V gene, CDR1 is SGHTA and CDR2 is FQGNSA. The CDR3 is CASSSTASTGELFF. CDR3 DNA: TGTGCCAGCAGCTCGACAGCTAGCACCGGGGAGCTGTTTTTT.

The chain uses TRBV11-2 and TRBJ2-5; TRBD2 matches at 7 bases. The J call is in doubt because the DNA end fits TRBJ2-7 better. Per germline, CDR1 SGHAT and CDR2 FQNNGV. The CDR3 contains 15 residues. In DNA, the CDR3 is TGTGCCAGCAGCCCCGAACCGGGGGACTACTACGAGCAGTACTTC. Protein sequence: CASSPEPGDYYEQYF.

The chain carries TRBV14 and TRBJ2-2, with D maybe TRBD1 (6 bases). The V end lost 2 bases, the J end lost 4 bases, and 8 bases lay between the germline ends. CDR3 length: 14 residues. Germline assignment: CDR1 SGHDN and CDR2 FVKESK. The CDR3 DNA is TGTGCCAGCAGCCAATGGGGGCGCACCGGGGAGCTGTTTTTT. This sequence encodes CASSQWGRTGELFF.

The chain is built from TRBV29-1 and TRBJ2-3; the D gene is possibly TRBD2 (5 bases). The CDR3 covers 15 residues. V lost 7 bases, J lost 10 bases, and 27 bases lay in between. The V gene's germline CDR1 is SQVTM and CDR2 ANQGSEA. The CDR3 coding sequence is TGCAGCGCACGACCGAGGGCACCCTGGGTGGCCGCGCAGTATTTT. Its translation is CSARPRAPWVAAQYF.

The chain is built from TRBV18 and TRBJ1-2; TRBD1 matches 10 bases. This CDR3 spans 14 amino acids. CDR1 is KGHSH and CDR2 is LQKENI in the germline V gene. J lost 3 bases, V lost 3 bases, and 1 base had no gene match. As DNA, the CDR3 is TGTGCCAGCTCACCGACAGGGGGCGACTATGGCTACACCTTC. Protein sequence: CASSPTGGDYGYTF.

This chain joins TRBV6-5 and TRBJ2-2; maybe TRBD1 (6 bases). V was clipped by 7 bases and J by 4 bases, with 16 bases between them. The length of the CDR3 is 15 residues. Germline V gives CDR1 MNHEY, CDR2 SVGAGI. In nucleotides, the CDR3 is TGTGCCAGCACCCCACAGGGAAGGGGCACCGGGGAGCTGTTTTTT. It codes for CASTPQGRGTGELFF.

This rearrangement joins TRBV5-4 to TRBJ2-3; TRBD2 aligns across 14 bases. V gave up 4 bases and J gave up 0 bases; unmatched junction bases: 4. This CDR3 spans 17 amino acids. Germline loops: CDR1 SGHNT, CDR2 YYREEE (reference sequence). CDR3 amino acids: CASSTGTSGSSTDTQYF. The CDR3 DNA is TGTGCCAGCAGCACCGGGACTAGCGGGAGTAGCACAGATACGCAGTATTTT.

J is TRBJ2-3 and V is TRBV7-2; TRBD2 agrees at 8 bases. From germline, CDR1 is SGHTA and CDR2 FQGNSA. J lost 8 bases, V lost 5 bases, and 18 bases had no gene match. CDR3 size: 17 residues. The CDR3 here is CASSPPMGGRLSSTQYF. CDR3 in DNA: TGTGCCAGCAGCCCCCCCATGGGCGGGAGGTTGTCGAGTACGCAGTATTTT.

The chain links TRBV7-9 to TRBJ1-3; no firm D call. With 1 base removed from V and 3 bases from J, the gap between germline ends came to 7 bases. The germline CDR1 and CDR2 sequences are SEHNR and FQNEAQ (reference sequence). The CDR3 totals 14 residues. The CDR3: CASSLEGGGNTIYF. In nucleotides, the CDR3 is TGTGCCAGCAGCTTAGAGGGAGGTGGAAACACCATATATTTT.

This clone was counted between two and nine times. This sequence joins TRBV7-2 and TRBJ2-2, with 7 bases matching TRBD1. Looked up from germline, CDR1 is SGHTA and CDR2 is FQGNSA. This CDR3 spans 16 amino acids. J lost 5 bases, V lost 1 base, and 7 bases had no gene match. The DNA for the CDR3 is TGTGCCAGCAGCTTAGACAGGGGCCGCAATACCGGGGAGCTGTTTTTT. This gives the protein CASSLDRGRNTGELFF.

With respect to this clone: The junction departs from the called germline gene at one end, perhaps through a read error. The V gene is TRBV15, the J gene TRBJ1-2; 7 nucleotides match TRBD1. Germline CDR1 is LNHNV and CDR2 is YYDKDF (reference sequence). This CDR3 region has 17 residues. CDR3 in amino acids: CATSRVRDSLANYGHTF. DNA for the CDR3: TGTGCCACCAGCAGAGTAAGGGACAGCCTAGCTAACTATGGCCACACCTTC.

The chain recombines TRBV7-9 with TRBJ2-5; 9 bases line up with TRBD2. CDR1 is SEHNR and CDR2 is FQNEAQ in the germline V gene (reference sequence). This CDR3 has 14 residues. V lost 6 bases, J lost 4 bases, and 6 bases stayed unmatched. DNA of the CDR3: TGTGCCAGCAGTCTACTAGCGGGTGTAGAGACCCAGTACTTC. This translates into CASSLLAGVETQYF.

The chain combines TRBV5-1 with TRBJ2-5; D may be TRBD2 (5 bases). The CDR3 has 16 residues. CDR1 and CDR2 (germline): SGHRS, YFSETQ. Between the trimmed V and J ends, which lost 1 base and 1 base, there was a span of 14 bases. CDR3 DNA: TGCGCCAGCAGCTTGTCCGGGGATACCCGCCAAGAGACCCAGTACTTC. This codes for CASSLSGDTRQETQYF.

CDR3 loop: CASSLVLAGVNEQFF. CDR3 sequence (DNA): TGCGCCAGCAGCTTGGTTCTAGCGGGAGTTAATGAGCAGTTCTTC. The chain carries TRBV5-1 and TRBJ2-1; 10 nucleotides agree with TRBD2. Losses at the gene ends were 0 bases for V and 7 bases for J; bases not matched to a gene: 4. Germline V gene lookup returns CDR1 SGHRS and CDR2 YFSETQ. This CDR3 is built from 15 residues.